What follows are 31 T cell receptor beta chains derived from one specimen sequenced in a study of T cell responses to AZD1222 COVID-19 vaccine. Using immunoSEQ multiplex PCR, the repertoire was profiled, and TCRdb retains in-frame clones only, with some absent. The sample records some 170,000 clones, around nine tenths being singletons. The sequencing here drew on peripheral blood, taken on day 0 of AZD1222 vaccination. Every receptor here comes from an adult in good health.

The V and J genes are TRBV19 and TRBJ2-5, with 11 bases that match TRBD1. The germline V gene has CDR1 LNHDA and CDR2 SQIVND (reference sequence). Germline trimming cut 5 bases from V and 3 bases from J; bases unmatched to any gene: 5. This CDR3 is built from 15 residues. The CDR3 DNA follows: TGTGCCAGTAGTCCGAGGACAGGGGGCAAAGAGACCCAGTACTTC. Encoded protein: CASSPRTGGKETQYF.

The genes are TRBV5-4 and TRBJ2-7; 8 nucleotides line up with TRBD1. The CDR3 extends over 13 amino acids. CDR1 and CDR2 (germline): SGHNT, YYREEE (reference sequence). With V trimmed by 4 bases and J by 6 bases, 6 bases remained unmatched. The CDR3 DNA reads TGTGCCAGCAGCCCGGACAGGGTTGGCGAGCAGTACTTC. Its translation: CASSPDRVGEQYF. Filled out from reference TRBV5-4 and TRBJ2-7, the complete variable domain reads ETGVTQSPTHLIKTRGQQVTLRCSSQSGHNTVSWYQQALGQGPQFIFQYYREEENGRGNFPPRFSGLQFPNYSSELNVNALELDDSALYLCASSPDRVGEQYFGPGTRLTVT.

J is TRBJ2-1 and V is TRBV5-5, with D perhaps TRBD2 (6 bases). The V gene's germline CDR1 is SGHKS and CDR2 YYEKEE (reference sequence). V was clipped by 4 bases and J by 7 bases, with 21 bases between them. The CDR3 consists of 16 residues. The CDR3 protein is CASSPRIGVGGNEQFF. The DNA of the CDR3 is TGTGCCAGCAGCCCAAGGATCGGGGTTGGGGGGAATGAGCAGTTCTTC. The full variable domain, its missing parts supplied by reference TRBV5-5 and TRBJ2-1, is DAGVTQSPTHLIKTRGQQVTLRCSPISGHKSVSWYQQVLGQGPQFIFQYYEKEERGRGNFPDRFSARQFPNYSSELNVNALLLGDSALYLCASSPRIGVGGNEQFFGPGTRLTVL.

The V and J genes are TRBV6-5 and TRBJ2-5, with 11 bases aligning to TRBD1. Germline CDR1 is MNHEY and CDR2 is SVGAGI. The CDR3 has 13 residues. J lost 9 bases, V lost 7 bases, and 7 bases had no gene match. The CDR3: CASIRGQGAAQYF. CDR3 DNA sequence: TGTGCCAGCATCCGCGGACAGGGGGCAGCCCAGTACTTC.

The J gene is TRBJ2-7, the V gene TRBV24-1, with TRBD2 matching 11 bases. The CDR3 runs to 15 residues. V shed 3 bases, J shed 4 bases, and the junction held 4 bases outside the gene matches. Germline values: CDR1 KGHDR, CDR2 SFDVKD. The CDR3 bases are TGTGCCACCAGTGATCCGACTAGCGGGAAATACGAGCAGTACTTC. Its translation: CATSDPTSGKYEQYF.

V and J are TRBV27 and TRBJ1-5; the match to TRBD1 covers 8 bases. V lost 8 bases and J lost 2; bases outside the gene matches: 8. Germline CDR1 is MNHEY and CDR2 is SMNVEV (reference sequence). This CDR3 is 15 amino acids long. DNA for the CDR3: TGTGCCAGCGGACCGTCGACAGGGGGCAATCAGCCCCAGCATTTT. Translation: CASGPSTGGNQPQHF.

The rearrangement links TRBV7-9 to TRBJ2-5, with TRBD2 as a possible D gene (6 bases). The V gene lost 3 bases and the J gene lost 5 bases, with 13 bases spanning the gap. CDR1 is SEHNR, CDR2 FQNEAQ, per germline (reference sequence). The CDR3 loop spans 14 amino acids. CDR3 bases: TGTGCCAGCAGCTTTCAAGGAGGGCTGGAGACCCAGTACTTC. This encodes CASSFQGGLETQYF.

Here the CDR3 DNA reads TGTGCCAGCAGGAACACTGACAATGAGCAGTTCTTC. This gives the protein CASRNTDNEQFF. The gene calls are TRBV6-5 and TRBJ2-1; D is unclear. V was shortened by 6 bases and J by 5 bases, with 8 bases between the two germline ends. Germline V gene lookup returns CDR1 MNHEY and CDR2 SVGAGI. The CDR3 spans 12 residues.

This chain connects TRBV6-5 to TRBJ1-3; tentative D call: TRBD1 (5 bases). The CDR3 is made up of 14 amino acids. With 8 bases removed from V and 0 bases from J, the gap between germline ends came to 11 bases. Germline CDR1 and CDR2: MNHEY and SVGAGI. This CDR3 reads CASWDGLSGNTIYF. As DNA, the CDR3 is TGTGCCAGCTGGGACGGCCTCTCTGGAAACACCATATATTTT.

This chain joins TRBV19 and TRBJ2-1, with TRBD1 matching 7 bases. Germline-derived CDR1 and CDR2 are LNHDA and SQIVND (reference sequence). This CDR3 contains 18 residues. The junction had 18 bases not matched to a gene; V was cut back by 6 bases and J by 4 bases. The CDR3 loop is CASSSEGARPLLYNEQFF. In DNA form, the CDR3 reads TGTGCCAGTAGCTCCGAGGGGGCGAGACCCCTCTTATACAATGAGCAGTTCTTC. Complete variable domain (other parts from reference TRBV19 and TRBJ2-1): DGGITQSPKYLFRKEGQNVTLSCEQNLNHDAMYWYRQDPGQGLRLIYYSQIVNDFQKGDIAEGYSVSREKKESFPLTVTSAQKNPTAFYLCASSSEGARPLLYNEQFFGPGTRLTVL.

The chain is built from TRBV5-1 and TRBJ2-1, with TRBD2 identical over 13 bases. The germline V gene has CDR1 SGHRS and CDR2 YFSETQ. Trimming cost V 2 bases and J 0 bases; bases outside gene matches: 8. The CDR3 is 19 residues long. The CDR3 DNA reads as TGCGCCAGCAGCTTAGCTTCGTGGACTAGCGGGAGCTCCTACAATGAGCAGTTCTTC. It encodes CASSLASWTSGSSYNEQFF. Full variable domain (remainder filled in from reference TRBV5-1 and TRBJ2-1): KAGVTQTPRYLIKTRGQQVTLSCSPISGHRSVSWYQQTPGQGLQFLFEYFSETQRNKGNFPGRFSGRQFSNSRSEMNVSTLELGDSALYLCASSLASWTSGSSYNEQFFGPGTRLTVL.

V is TRBV29-1 and J is TRBJ1-2, with a possible D match to TRBD1 (5 bases). The CDR3 extends over 17 amino acids. Trimming removed 3 bases from V and 0 bases from J, with 20 bases in between. Germline-derived CDR1 and CDR2 are SQVTM and ANQGSEA. CDR3 amino acids: CSVDPRWGGNSNYGYTF. Written as DNA, the CDR3 is TGCAGCGTTGATCCCAGGTGGGGGGGGAACTCTAACTATGGCTACACCTTC. Full variable domain (missing parts from reference TRBV29-1 and TRBJ1-2): SAVISQKPSRDICQRGTSLTIQCQVDSQVTMMFWYRQQPGQSLTLIATANQGSEATYESGFVIDKFPISRPNLTFSTLTVSNMSPEDSSIYLCSVDPRWGGNSNYGYTFGSGTRLTVV.

This sequence joins TRBV11-2 and TRBJ2-3, with 9 bases that match TRBD2. Germline CDR1 is SGHAT and CDR2 is FQNNGV. V trimming: 5 bases; J trimming: 3 bases; junction bases outside the gene matches: 9. The CDR3 has 16 amino acids. The CDR3 DNA is TGTGCCAGCAGCCCTTTAGCGGGAGTGGGAACAGATACGCAGTATTTT. Encoded protein: CASSPLAGVGTDTQYF.

This rearrangement joins TRBV2 to TRBJ2-1; D might be TRBD1 (7 bases). CDR3 length equals 13 residues. The germline CDR1 and CDR2 sequences are SNHLY and FYNNEI. Trimming took off 6 bases at V and 5 bases at J, with 11 bases between the two ends. Written as DNA, the CDR3 is TGTGCCAGCAGCGGGGGACAGAACAATGAGCAGTTCTTC. Encoded protein: CASSGGQNNEQFF.

The chain couples TRBV7-8 to TRBJ1-3; D uncertain. CDR3 size: 16 residues. V was pared by 1 base and J by 4 bases, with 14 bases between. The V gene's germline CDR1 is SGHVS and CDR2 FQNEAQ. The CDR3 DNA follows: TGTGCCAGCAGCTTAGTTAGGTCAGGTGTCGGAAACACCATATATTTT. As protein: CASSLVRSGVGNTIYF.

J is TRBJ2-3 and V is TRBV29-1; TRBD2 matches at 7 bases. CDR3 size: 15 residues. Unmatched junction bases numbered 14, after V lost 6 bases and J lost 5 bases. Germline-derived CDR1 and CDR2 are SQVTM and ANQGSEA. CDR3 in DNA: TGCAGCGTCCTCGGAGGGGCGGGAGTGGGAGATACGCAGTATTTT. Translated: CSVLGGAGVGDTQYF.

This chain uses TRBV5-1 with TRBJ1-1, with TRBD1 matching 7 bases. The germline gives CDR1 SGHRS, CDR2 YFSETQ. V was clipped by 2 bases and J by 6 bases; unmatched bases: 10. This CDR3 has 15 amino acids. Here the CDR3 reads CASSLIDRDHAEAFF. The CDR3, as DNA: TGCGCCAGCAGCTTAATTGACAGGGATCACGCTGAAGCTTTCTTT.

The V call is TRBV27, the J call TRBJ1-6; 8 positions match TRBD1. The CDR3 sequence is 17 residues long. The germline V gene encodes CDR1 MNHEY and CDR2 SMNVEV (reference sequence). J was trimmed by 4 bases and V by 7 bases; bases with no gene match: 12. The CDR3 loop reads CASIPTGEDPYNSPLHF. CDR3 nucleotides: TGTGCCAGCATCCCGACAGGGGAAGATCCTTATAATTCACCCCTCCACTTT.

The chain recombines TRBV2 with TRBJ2-7; D is unresolved. This CDR3 spans 10 amino acids. Germline V CDR1 and CDR2: SNHLY, FYNNEI. V lost 9 bases and J lost 3, with 6 bases in between. CDR3 DNA sequence: TGTGCCAGTCTCGGCTACGAGCAGTACTTC. Protein product: CASLGYEQYF. Looking up the rest from reference TRBV2 and TRBJ2-7 gives the full variable domain: EPEVTQTPSHQVTQMGQEVILRCVPISNHLYFYWYRQILGQKVEFLVSFYNNEISEKSEIFDDQFSVERPDGSNFTLKIRSTKLEDSAMYFCASLGYEQYFGPGTRLTVT.

The chain joins TRBV29-1 to TRBJ2-3, with 9 bases that match TRBD2. CDR1 and CDR2 (germline): SQVTM, ANQGSEA. The CDR3 is 14 residues long. The CDR3: CSSSGTLLTDTQYF. In nucleotides, the CDR3 is TGCAGTTCTAGCGGGACTCTGCTGACAGATACGCAGTATTTT.

The V call is TRBV7-8, the J call TRBJ1-2; D not resolved. The CDR3 has 15 amino acids. CDR1 and CDR2 (germline): SGHVS, FQNEAQ. V lost 1 base and J lost 4, with 13 bases in between. CDR3 loop: CASSLDEGLGYGYTF. In DNA form, the CDR3 reads TGTGCCAGCAGCTTAGACGAAGGGCTCGGCTATGGCTACACCTTC.

V and J are TRBV4-2 and TRBJ2-1; possible D gene TRBD2, 5 bases. V was pared by 0 bases and J by 6 bases, with 15 bases between. This CDR3 comprises 16 residues. Germline V gene lookup returns CDR1 LGHNA and CDR2 YNFKEQ. CDR3 DNA: TGTGCCAGCAGCCAAGATGAGGCGGCGGAGGCCAATGAGCAGTTCTTC. It is translated as CASSQDEAAEANEQFF.

The CDR3 here is CASSLSFRAGNGYTF. The CDR3 DNA sequence: TGTGCCAGCAGCTTAAGCTTCAGGGCGGGGAATGGCTACACCTTC. This chain connects TRBV7-9 to TRBJ1-2; TRBD1 might be the D (5 bases). Germline CDR1 is SEHNR and CDR2 is FQNEAQ (reference sequence). V was pared by 2 bases and J by 6 bases, with 16 bases between. The CDR3 consists of 15 residues.

The chain couples TRBV5-1 to TRBJ2-4; no reliable D call. From germline, CDR1 is SGHRS and CDR2 YFSETQ. Trimming left V 0 bases short and J 0 bases short, with 7 bases between. There are 15 residues in the CDR3. The CDR3 DNA follows: TGCGCCAGCAGCTTGGAAGACTTAGCCAAAAACATTCAGTACTTC. Protein product: CASSLEDLAKNIQYF.

This chain joins TRBV5-1 and TRBJ1-1; D uncertain. CDR1 and CDR2 (germline): SGHRS, YFSETQ. V shed 0 bases and J shed 0 bases, with 15 bases lying between them. CDR3 length: 17 amino acids. The CDR3 DNA follows: TGCGCCAGCAGCTTGGAAATGTGGGAGGGAATGAACACTGAAGCTTTCTTT. This translates into CASSLEMWEGMNTEAFF.

V gene TRBV2 combines with J gene TRBJ1-5; D uncertain. Trimming took off 6 bases at V and 0 bases at J, with 6 bases between the two ends. Germline V lookup: CDR1 SNHLY, CDR2 FYNNEI. The CDR3 loop spans 13 amino acids. The CDR3: CASRVDSNQPQHF. In DNA form, the CDR3 reads TGTGCCAGCAGGGTGGATAGCAATCAGCCCCAGCATTTT. The full variable domain, completed using reference TRBV2 and TRBJ1-5, is EPEVTQTPSHQVTQMGQEVILRCVPISNHLYFYWYRQILGQKVEFLVSFYNNEISEKSEIFDDQFSVERPDGSNFTLKIRSTKLEDSAMYFCASRVDSNQPQHFGDGTRLSIL.

This chain connects TRBV6-6 to TRBJ2-2; D gene unclear. Germline V lookup: CDR1 MNHNY, CDR2 SVGAGI (reference sequence). V was clipped by 2 bases and J by 7 bases, with 8 bases between them. The CDR3 loop spans 13 amino acids. CDR3 amino acids: CASSYVQLGELFF. The CDR3 DNA follows: TGTGCCAGCAGTTACGTCCAACTCGGGGAGCTGTTTTTT.

The CDR3 region is CSVGGKGYTF. CDR3 nucleotide sequence: TGCAGCGTTGGGGGTAAAGGCTACACCTTC. The rearrangement uses TRBV29-1 and TRBJ1-2; no firm D call. Germline loops: CDR1 SQVTM, CDR2 ANQGSEA. Between the trimmed V and J ends, which lost 4 bases and 8 bases, there was a span of 8 bases. The CDR3 runs 10 residues.

The V gene is TRBV11-2, the J gene TRBJ1-1; D uncertain. V was trimmed by 5 bases and J by 6 bases, leaving 13 bases between them. The germline V gene encodes CDR1 SGHAT and CDR2 FQNNGV. This CDR3 has 13 residues. The CDR3 DNA reads TGTGCCAGCAGCCCCCGCTTGGTGGCTGAAGCTTTCTTT. The encoded protein is CASSPRLVAEAFF.

The rearrangement links TRBV6-5 to TRBJ1-2, with D unclear. Trimming shortened V by 2 bases and J by 0 bases, and 4 bases separated the two germline ends. Germline V gene lookup returns CDR1 MNHEY and CDR2 SVGAGI. This CDR3 has 13 residues. CDR3 sequence reads: CASSYRANYGYTF. The CDR3 DNA reads as TGTGCCAGCAGTTACAGGGCTAACTATGGCTACACCTTC.

The V call is TRBV27, the J call TRBJ2-7, with D hard to call. Germline-derived CDR1 and CDR2 are MNHEY and SMNVEV (reference sequence). V was trimmed by 5 bases and J by 2 bases, leaving 7 bases between them. This CDR3 contains 12 residues. CDR3 DNA: TGTGCCAGCAGTGACACTCCCTACGAGCAGTACTTC. Protein sequence: CASSDTPYEQYF.